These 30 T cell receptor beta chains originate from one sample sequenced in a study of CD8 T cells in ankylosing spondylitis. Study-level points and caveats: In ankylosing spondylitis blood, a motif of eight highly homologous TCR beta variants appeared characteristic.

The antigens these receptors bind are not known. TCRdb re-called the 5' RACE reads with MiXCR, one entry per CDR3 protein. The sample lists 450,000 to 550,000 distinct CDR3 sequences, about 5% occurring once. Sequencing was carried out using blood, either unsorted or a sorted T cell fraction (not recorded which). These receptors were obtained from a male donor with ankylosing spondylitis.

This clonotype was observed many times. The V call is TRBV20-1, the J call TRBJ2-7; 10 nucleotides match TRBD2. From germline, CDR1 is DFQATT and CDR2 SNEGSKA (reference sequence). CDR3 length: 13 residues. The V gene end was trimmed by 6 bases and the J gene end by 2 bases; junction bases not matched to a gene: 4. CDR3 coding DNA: TGCAGTGCAATACTAGCGGGGCCCTACGAGCAGTACTTC. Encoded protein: CSAILAGPYEQYF.

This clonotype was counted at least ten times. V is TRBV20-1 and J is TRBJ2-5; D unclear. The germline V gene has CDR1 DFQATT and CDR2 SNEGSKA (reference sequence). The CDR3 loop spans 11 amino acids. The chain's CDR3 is CSARSRETQYF. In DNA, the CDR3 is TGCAGCGCCCGATCGAGAGAGACCCAGTACTTC.

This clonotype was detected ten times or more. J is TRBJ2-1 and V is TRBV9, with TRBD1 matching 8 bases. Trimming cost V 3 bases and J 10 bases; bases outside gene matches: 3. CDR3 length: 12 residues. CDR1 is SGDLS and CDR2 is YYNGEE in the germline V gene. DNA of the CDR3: TGTGCCAGCAGCGCCAACAGGGGGGAGCAGTTCTTC. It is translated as CASSANRGEQFF.

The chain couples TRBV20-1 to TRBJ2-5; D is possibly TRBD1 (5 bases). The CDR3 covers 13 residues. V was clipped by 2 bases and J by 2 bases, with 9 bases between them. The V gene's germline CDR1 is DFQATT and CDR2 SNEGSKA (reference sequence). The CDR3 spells CSARSQGQETQYF. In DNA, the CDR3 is TGCAGTGCTAGATCCCAGGGACAAGAGACCCAGTACTTC.

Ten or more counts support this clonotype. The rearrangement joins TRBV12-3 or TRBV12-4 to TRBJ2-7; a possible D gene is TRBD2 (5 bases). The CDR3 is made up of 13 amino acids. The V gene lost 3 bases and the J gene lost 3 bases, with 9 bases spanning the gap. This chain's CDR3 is CASSFLRGYEQYF. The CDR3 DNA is TGTGCCAGCAGTTTTTTACGGGGCTACGAGCAGTACTTC.

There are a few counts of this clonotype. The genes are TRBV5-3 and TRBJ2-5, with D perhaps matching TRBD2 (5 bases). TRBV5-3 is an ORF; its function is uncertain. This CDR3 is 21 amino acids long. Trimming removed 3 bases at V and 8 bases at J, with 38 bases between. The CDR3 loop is CARSSTLLGPLLGPTEGTQYF. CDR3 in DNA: TGTGCCAGAAGCTCAACATTACTCGGACCCCTATTGGGCCCAACTGAGGGAACCCAGTACTTC.

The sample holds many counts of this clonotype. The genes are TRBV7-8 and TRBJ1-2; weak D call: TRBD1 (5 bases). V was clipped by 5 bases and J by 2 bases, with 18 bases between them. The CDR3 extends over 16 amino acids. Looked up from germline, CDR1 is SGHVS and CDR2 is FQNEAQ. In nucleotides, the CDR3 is TGTGCCAGCAGCCCCATTAGGGGCAGGGCAAACTATGGCTACACCTTC. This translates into CASSPIRGRANYGYTF.

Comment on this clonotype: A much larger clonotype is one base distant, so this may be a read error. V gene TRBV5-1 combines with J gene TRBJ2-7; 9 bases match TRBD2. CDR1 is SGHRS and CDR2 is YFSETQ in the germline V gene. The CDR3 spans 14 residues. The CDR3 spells CARSLAGLANEQYF. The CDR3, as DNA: TGCGCCAGAAGCTTGGCTGGACTAGCGAACGAGCAGTACTTC.

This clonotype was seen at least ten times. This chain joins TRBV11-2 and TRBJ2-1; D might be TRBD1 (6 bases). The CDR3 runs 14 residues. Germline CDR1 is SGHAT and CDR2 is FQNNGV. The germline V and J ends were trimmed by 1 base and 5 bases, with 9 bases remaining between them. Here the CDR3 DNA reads TGTGCCAGCAGCTTAGGTCCAGGGGACAATGAGCAGTTCTTC. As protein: CASSLGPGDNEQFF.

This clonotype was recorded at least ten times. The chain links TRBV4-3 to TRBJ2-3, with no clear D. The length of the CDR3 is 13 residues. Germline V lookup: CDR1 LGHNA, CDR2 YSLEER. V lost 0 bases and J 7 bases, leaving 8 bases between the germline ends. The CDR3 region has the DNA TGCGCCAGCAGCCAAGATTGGGATAATACGCAGTATTTT. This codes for CASSQDWDNTQYF.

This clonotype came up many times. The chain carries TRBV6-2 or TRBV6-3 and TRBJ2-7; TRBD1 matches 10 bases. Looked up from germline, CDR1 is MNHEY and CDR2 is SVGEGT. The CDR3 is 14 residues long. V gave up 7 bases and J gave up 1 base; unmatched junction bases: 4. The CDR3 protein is CASTRGQGSYEQYF. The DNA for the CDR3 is TGTGCCAGCACCAGGGGACAGGGGTCCTACGAGCAGTACTTC.

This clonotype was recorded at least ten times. The CDR3 coding sequence is TGTGCCAGCAGCTATCCCCGGGGTCCCGGGACGGAGCTACTCACAGATACGCAGTATTTT. The encoded protein is CASSYPRGPGTELLTDTQYF. This rearrangement joins TRBV11-1 to TRBJ2-3; the D call may be TRBD1 or TRBD2 (5 bases each). The CDR3 spans 20 residues. CDR1 SGHAT and CDR2 FQDESV come from the germline V gene (reference sequence). The V and J ends lost 4 bases and 2 bases respectively, with 28 bases between them.

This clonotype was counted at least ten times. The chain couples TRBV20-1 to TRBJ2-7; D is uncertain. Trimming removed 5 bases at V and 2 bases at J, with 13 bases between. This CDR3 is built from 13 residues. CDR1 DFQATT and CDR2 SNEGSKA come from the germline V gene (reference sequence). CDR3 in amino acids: CSARRTDAYEQYF. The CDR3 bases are TGCAGTGCTCGGCGGACGGATGCCTACGAGCAGTACTTC.

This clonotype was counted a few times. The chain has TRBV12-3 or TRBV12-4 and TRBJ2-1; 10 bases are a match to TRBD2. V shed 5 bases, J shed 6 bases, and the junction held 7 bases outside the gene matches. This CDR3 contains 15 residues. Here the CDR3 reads CASSLGLAVSNEQFF. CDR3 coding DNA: TGTGCCAGCAGTCTTGGACTAGCGGTGAGCAATGAGCAGTTCTTC.

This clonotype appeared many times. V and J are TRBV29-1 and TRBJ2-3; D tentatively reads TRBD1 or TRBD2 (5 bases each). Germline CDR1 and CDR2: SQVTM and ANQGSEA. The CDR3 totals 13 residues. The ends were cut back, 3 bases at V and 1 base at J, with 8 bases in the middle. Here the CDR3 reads CSVDRDGTDTQYF. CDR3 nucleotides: TGCAGCGTTGACAGGGACGGCACAGATACGCAGTATTTT.

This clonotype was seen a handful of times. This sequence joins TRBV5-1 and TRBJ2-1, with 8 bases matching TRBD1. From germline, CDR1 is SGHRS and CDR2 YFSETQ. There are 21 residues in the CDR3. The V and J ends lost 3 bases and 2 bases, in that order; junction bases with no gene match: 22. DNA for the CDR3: TGCGCCAGCAGCTCCCCCCCCAGGGGGCGCCTCGTGGGAGGCCCCTACAATGAGCAGTTCTTC. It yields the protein CASSSPPRGRLVGGPYNEQFF.

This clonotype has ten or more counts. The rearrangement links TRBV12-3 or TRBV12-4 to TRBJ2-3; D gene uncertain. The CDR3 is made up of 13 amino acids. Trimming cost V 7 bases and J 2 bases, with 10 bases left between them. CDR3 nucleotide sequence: TGTGCCAGCACCGGACGGCCCACAGATACGCAGTATTTT. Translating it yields CASTGRPTDTQYF.

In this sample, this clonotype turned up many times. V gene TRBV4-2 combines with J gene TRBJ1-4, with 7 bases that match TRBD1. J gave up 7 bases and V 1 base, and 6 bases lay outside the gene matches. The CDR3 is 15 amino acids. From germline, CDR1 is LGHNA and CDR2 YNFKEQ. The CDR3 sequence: CASSQGSRGGEKLFF. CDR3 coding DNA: TGTGCCAGCAGCCAAGGAAGCAGGGGGGGTGAAAAACTGTTTTTT.

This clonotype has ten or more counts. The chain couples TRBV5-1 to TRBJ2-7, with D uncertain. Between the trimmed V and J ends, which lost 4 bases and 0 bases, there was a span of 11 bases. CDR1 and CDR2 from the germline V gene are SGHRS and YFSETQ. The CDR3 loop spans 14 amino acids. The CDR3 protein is CASSVGPASYEQYF. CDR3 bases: TGCGCCAGCAGCGTCGGGCCTGCCTCCTACGAGCAGTACTTC.

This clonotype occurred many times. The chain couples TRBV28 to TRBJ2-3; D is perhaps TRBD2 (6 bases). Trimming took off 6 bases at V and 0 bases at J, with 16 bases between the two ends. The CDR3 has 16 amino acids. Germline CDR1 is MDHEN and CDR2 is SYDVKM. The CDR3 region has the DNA TGTGCCAGCAGGAACCTCCTAGGGACTAGCACAGATACGCAGTATTTT. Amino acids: CASRNLLGTSTDTQYF.

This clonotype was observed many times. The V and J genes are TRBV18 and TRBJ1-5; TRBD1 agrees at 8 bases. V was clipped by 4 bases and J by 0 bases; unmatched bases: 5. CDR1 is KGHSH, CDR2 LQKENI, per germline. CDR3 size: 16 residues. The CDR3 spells CASSLTGDYSNQPQHF. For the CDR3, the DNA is TGTGCCAGCTCACTGACAGGGGACTATAGCAATCAGCCCCAGCATTTT.

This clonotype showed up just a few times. The CDR3: CASSQEGYNEQFF. CDR3 DNA sequence: TGCGCCAGCAGCCAAGAAGGGTACAATGAGCAGTTCTTC. J is TRBJ2-1 and V is TRBV4-3; D is uncertain. Per the germline V gene, CDR1 is LGHNA and CDR2 is YSLEER. Trimming cost V 0 bases and J 4 bases, with 4 bases left between them. The length of the CDR3 is 13 residues.

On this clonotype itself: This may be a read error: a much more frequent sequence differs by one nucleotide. The CDR3 nucleotides read TGTGCCAGCAGTTACTTCTTGAGTAGCGGGGGGCGCTATGAGCAGTTCTTC. It codes for CASSYFLSSGGRYEQFF. V is TRBV6-5 and J is TRBJ2-1, with TRBD2 matching 10 bases. After removal of 1 base from V and 8 bases from J, the junction contained 11 bases not matched to a gene. This CDR3 has 17 amino acids. The germline V gene has CDR1 MNHEY and CDR2 SVGAGI.

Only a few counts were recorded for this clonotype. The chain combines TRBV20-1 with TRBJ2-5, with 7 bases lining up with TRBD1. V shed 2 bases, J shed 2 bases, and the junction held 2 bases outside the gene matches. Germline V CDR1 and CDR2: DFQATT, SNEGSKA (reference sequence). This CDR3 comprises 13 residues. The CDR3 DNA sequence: TGCAGTGCTAGATTGACAGGGCAAGAGACCCAGTACTTC. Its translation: CSARLTGQETQYF.

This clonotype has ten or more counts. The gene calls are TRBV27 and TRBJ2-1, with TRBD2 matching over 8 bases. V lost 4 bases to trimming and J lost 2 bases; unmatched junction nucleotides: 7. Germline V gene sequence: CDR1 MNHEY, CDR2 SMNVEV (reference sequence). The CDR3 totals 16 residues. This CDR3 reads CASSSFRRGAYNEQFF. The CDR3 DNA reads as TGTGCCAGCAGTTCCTTCCGGCGGGGGGCCTACAATGAGCAGTTCTTC.

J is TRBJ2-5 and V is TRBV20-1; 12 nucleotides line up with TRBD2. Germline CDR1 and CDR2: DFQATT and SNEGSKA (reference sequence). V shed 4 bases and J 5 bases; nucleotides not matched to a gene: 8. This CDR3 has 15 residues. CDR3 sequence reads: CSATRTSGIRETQYF. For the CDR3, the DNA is TGCAGTGCTACAAGGACTAGCGGGATAAGGGAGACCCAGTACTTC.

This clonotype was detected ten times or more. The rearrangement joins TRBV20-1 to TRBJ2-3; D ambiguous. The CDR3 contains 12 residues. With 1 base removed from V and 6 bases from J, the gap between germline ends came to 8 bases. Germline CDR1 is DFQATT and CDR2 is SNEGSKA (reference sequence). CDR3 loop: CSARVRWDTQYF. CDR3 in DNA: TGCAGTGCTAGAGTACGTTGGGATACGCAGTATTTT.

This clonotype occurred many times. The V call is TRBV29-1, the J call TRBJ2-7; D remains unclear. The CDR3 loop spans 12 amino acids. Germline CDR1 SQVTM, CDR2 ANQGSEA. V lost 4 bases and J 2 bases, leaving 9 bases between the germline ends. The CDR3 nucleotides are TGCAGCGTTGCTCCGTCGCCCTACGAGCAGTACTTC. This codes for CSVAPSPYEQYF.

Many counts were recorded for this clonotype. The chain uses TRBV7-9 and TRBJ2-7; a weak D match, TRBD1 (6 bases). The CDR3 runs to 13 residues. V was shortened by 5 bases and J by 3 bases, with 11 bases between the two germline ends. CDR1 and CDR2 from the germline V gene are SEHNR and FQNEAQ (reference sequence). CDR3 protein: CASSNQDSYEQYF. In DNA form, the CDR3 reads TGTGCCAGCAGCAATCAGGACAGCTACGAGCAGTACTTC.

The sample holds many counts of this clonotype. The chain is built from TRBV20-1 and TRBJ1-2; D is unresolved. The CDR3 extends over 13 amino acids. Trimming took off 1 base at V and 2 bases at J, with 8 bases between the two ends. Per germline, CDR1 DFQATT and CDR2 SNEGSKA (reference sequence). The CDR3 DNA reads TGCAGTGCTAGAGTTACAAGAAACTATGGCTACACCTTC. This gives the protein CSARVTRNYGYTF.